This T cell receptor beta chain was sequenced in a study of early T cells in non-severe SARS-CoV-2 infection. Study background: Chains stayed unpaired after sequencing of bulk RNA from unsorted whole blood. Regarding the study as a whole: A preference for anti-spike CD8 responses marked VDJdb matching, which missed private and CD4 specificities.

Attachment of unique molecular identifiers to individual cDNA molecules was performed. Via MiXCR, TCRdb re-called the 5' RACE reads, giving one row per CDR3 protein. Of around 99,000 distinct CDR3 sequences listed, roughly 15% are singletons. Concerning this clonotype itself: Its matching antigen is unknown.

The sequence came from an adult who was a healthcare worker with PCR-confirmed SARS-CoV-2 infection or an uninfected control (not recorded which). The specimen comprised whole blood, sampled at baseline.

CDR3 coding DNA: TGCGCCAGCAGCTTGGTCGGGGGCTGGACGAACACTGAAGCTTTCTTT. Protein product: CASSLVGGWTNTEAFF. J is TRBJ1-1 and V is TRBV5-1, with D tentatively TRBD1 (6 bases). The V gene's germline CDR1 is SGHRS and CDR2 YFSETQ. The CDR3 has 16 residues. Trimming stripped 0 bases from V and 1 base from J, with 13 bases between.